Below are 8 T cell receptor beta chains sequenced from a single sample in a study of blood T cell repertoires in COVID-19. Libraries were prepared by immunoSEQ multiplex PCR; TCRdb keeps only in-frame clonotypes and omits some of them. Altogether roughly 240,000 clones are present, about 82% being singletons, with the ten largest covering 5.5% to 6%. Sequencing was carried out using peripheral blood. Receptors were obtained from a woman of 80 years or more with COVID-19, enrolled during active disease.

V gene TRBV4-2 combines with J gene TRBJ1-6, with TRBD1 matching over 8 bases. Trimming cost V 4 bases and J 7 bases; bases outside gene matches: 6. The CDR3 extends over 15 amino acids. Germline lookup yields CDR1 LGHNA and CDR2 YNFKEQ. The CDR3 DNA is TGTGCCAGCAGCCCAGGACAGGGAACCAATTCACCCCTCCACTTT. Encoded protein: CASSPGQGTNSPLHF.

V and J are TRBV7-2 and TRBJ1-2, with a weak D call TRBD1 (6 bases). This CDR3 is 13 amino acids long. Germline CDR1 reads SGHTA; CDR2 reads FQGNSA. The ends were cut back, 2 bases at V and 5 bases at J, with 9 bases in the middle. CDR3 sequence: CASSLTRGYGYTF. CDR3 DNA sequence: TGTGCCAGCAGCTTAACCAGGGGTTATGGCTACACCTTC.

This clone was counted a single time. The chain employs TRBV28 and TRBJ1-5, with 11 positions matching TRBD1. V shed 5 bases, J shed 6 bases, and the junction held 9 bases outside the gene matches. This CDR3 has 16 amino acids. Germline V gene lookup returns CDR1 MDHEN and CDR2 SYDVKM. CDR3 in amino acids: CASSPGQGVPVQPQHF. CDR3 in DNA: TGTGCCAGCAGTCCGGGACAGGGGGTGCCGGTTCAGCCCCAGCATTTT.

V and J are TRBV5-5 and TRBJ1-4; 9 bases are shared with TRBD1. Germline CDR1 is SGHKS and CDR2 is YYEKEE (reference sequence). The CDR3 spans 15 residues. V shed 0 bases and J 5 bases; nucleotides not matched to a gene: 2. The CDR3 sequence is CASSLGGTGNEKLFF. The CDR3 DNA sequence: TGTGCCAGCAGCTTGGGAGGGACAGGGAATGAAAAACTGTTTTTT.

The chain carries TRBV19 and TRBJ1-1; TRBD1 matches 11 bases. Germline CDR1 LNHDA, CDR2 SQIVND (reference sequence). CDR3 length equals 14 residues. Trimming removed 5 bases from V and 5 bases from J; junction bases left unmatched: 4. The DNA of the CDR3 is TGTGCCAGTAGTTTACGGGACAGGGGGACTGAAGCTTTCTTT. Its protein is CASSLRDRGTEAFF.

The chain combines TRBV7-9 with TRBJ1-2; possibly TRBD1 for D (5 bases). The V and J ends lost 0 bases and 8 bases respectively, with 10 bases between them. In germline, CDR1 is SEHNR, CDR2 FQNEAQ (reference sequence). This CDR3 region has 13 residues. The CDR3 loop reads CASSLAPPGGYTF. The CDR3 bases are TGTGCCAGCAGCTTAGCGCCCCCAGGGGGCTACACCTTC.

The rearrangement uses TRBV18 and TRBJ2-7, with TRBD2 identical over 10 bases. There are 13 residues in the CDR3. J was trimmed by 4 bases and V by 5 bases; bases with no gene match: 2. Looked up from germline, CDR1 is KGHSH and CDR2 is LQKENI. Here the CDR3 DNA reads TGTGCCAGCTCATCTAGCGGGGGATACGAGCAGTACGTC. It codes for CASSSSGGYEQYV.

This chain links TRBV12-3 or TRBV12-4 with TRBJ1-6; 9 bases match TRBD1. The V gene end was trimmed by 7 bases and the J gene end by 7 bases; junction bases not matched to a gene: 2. The CDR3 is made up of 13 amino acids. This CDR3 reads CASTGTGNSPLHF. In DNA form, the CDR3 reads TGTGCCAGCACGGGGACAGGGAATTCACCCCTCCACTTT.